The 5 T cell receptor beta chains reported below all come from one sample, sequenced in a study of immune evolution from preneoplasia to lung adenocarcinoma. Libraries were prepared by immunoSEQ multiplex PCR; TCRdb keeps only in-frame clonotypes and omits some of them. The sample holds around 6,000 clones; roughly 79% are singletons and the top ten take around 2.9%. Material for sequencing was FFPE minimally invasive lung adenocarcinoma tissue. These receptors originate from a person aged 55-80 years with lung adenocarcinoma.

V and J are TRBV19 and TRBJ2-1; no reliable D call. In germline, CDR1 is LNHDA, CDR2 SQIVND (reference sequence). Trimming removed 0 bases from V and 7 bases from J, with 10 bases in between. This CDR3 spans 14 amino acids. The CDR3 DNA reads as TGTGCCAGTAGTATAGAGGACGTTCATAATGAGCAGTTCTTC. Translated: CASSIEDVHNEQFF.

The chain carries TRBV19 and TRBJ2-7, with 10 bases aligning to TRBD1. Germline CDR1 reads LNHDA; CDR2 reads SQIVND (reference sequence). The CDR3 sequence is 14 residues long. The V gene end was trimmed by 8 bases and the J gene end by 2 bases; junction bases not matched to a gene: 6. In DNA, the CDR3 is TGTGCCAGTCAAAGCGGGACAGGGGCCTACGAGCAGTACTTC. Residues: CASQSGTGAYEQYF.

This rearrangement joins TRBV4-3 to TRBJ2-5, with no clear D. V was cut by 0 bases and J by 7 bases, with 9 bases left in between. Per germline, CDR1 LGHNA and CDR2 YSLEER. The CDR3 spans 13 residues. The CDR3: CASSQDFSGTQYF. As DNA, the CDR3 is TGCGCCAGCAGCCAAGATTTCTCGGGGACCCAGTACTTC.

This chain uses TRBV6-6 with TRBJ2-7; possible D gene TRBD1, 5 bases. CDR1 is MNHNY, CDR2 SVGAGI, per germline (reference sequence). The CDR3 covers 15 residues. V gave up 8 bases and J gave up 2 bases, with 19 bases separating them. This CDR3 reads CASAKTSGWAYEQYF. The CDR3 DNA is TGTGCCAGCGCCAAGACGTCAGGGTGGGCCTACGAGCAGTACTTC.

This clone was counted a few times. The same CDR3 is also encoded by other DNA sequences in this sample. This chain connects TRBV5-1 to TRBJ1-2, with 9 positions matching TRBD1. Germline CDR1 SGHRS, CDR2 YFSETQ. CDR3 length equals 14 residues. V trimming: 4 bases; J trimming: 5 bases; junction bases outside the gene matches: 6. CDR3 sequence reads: CASSPGQGRYGYTF. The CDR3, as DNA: TGCGCCAGCAGCCCGGGACAGGGAAGGTATGGCTACACCTTC.